This TCR beta chain was found in a study of blood T cell repertoires in COVID-19. Study-level background: Acute-phase and convalescent COVID-19 samples originated in the United States, Italy and Spain. In each case, the material was cDNA or gDNA derived from T cells, B-cell-depleted T cells, or PBMCs.

Authors' analysis steps: From reference gene primer amplification, estimates of nucleated cell counts were derived. Sequencing used immunoSEQ multiplex PCR; TCRdb keeps in-frame clones, though not all of them. That table supplies the V and J calls and clone size; D and trimming were determined from the DNA. The table has 93,000 or so clones, about 85% seen once; the top ten hold approximately 3%. The clonotype originates from a man between 45 and 60 years old in a cohort sampled during active COVID-19. The sample was peripheral blood.

The CDR3 sequence is CASSLLRDNEQFF. The CDR3 DNA is TGTGCCAGCAGCTTATTACGCGACAATGAGCAGTTCTTC. The chain uses TRBV7-9 and TRBJ2-1; D is unclear. This CDR3 contains 13 residues. Deletions cut 2 bases from V and 5 bases from J, with 7 bases between. The germline gives CDR1 SEHNR, CDR2 FQNEAQ (reference sequence).